These T cell receptor beta chains were read from a single sample in a study of OX40 agonist ivuxolimab in advanced cancers. Data came from immunoSEQ multiplex PCR; TCRdb stores just in-frame clones and leaves some out. The sample has tens of thousands of clones, 75% to 90% seen once. Sequences were derived from CD4+ or CD8+ T cells sorted from blood, sampled in a trial of the OX40 agonist ivuxolimab. These receptors all stem from an adult with an advanced solid tumor such as melanoma, head and neck, liver or kidney cancer. Both conserved end residues are part of each CDR3. D genes are given only for firm matches. The size of a clone is reported for some rows only, either as once, few or many, or as a class for expanded clones.

D gene: TRBD2
clone size: NA
J gene: TRBJ2-1
V gene: TRBV9
CDR3 length: 15
CDR3 DNA: TGTGCCAGCAGCACCGGGGGGTTTTCCTACAATGAGCAGTTCTTC
CDR3 protein: CASSTGGFSYNEQFF

D gene: NA
clone size: NA
J gene: TRBJ2-1
V gene: TRBV5-1
CDR3 length: 15
CDR3 DNA: TGCGCCAGCAGCTTGGAGGGGACACCATACAATGAGCAGTTCTTC
CDR3 protein: CASSLEGTPYNEQFF

D gene: NA
clone size: NA
J gene: TRBJ1-5
V gene: TRBV9
CDR3 length: 15
CDR3 DNA: TGTGCCAGCAGCGTAAACGTGGGTAGCAATCAGCCCCAGCATTTT
CDR3 protein: CASSVNVGSNQPQHF

D gene: NA
clone size: NA
J gene: TRBJ1-4
V gene: TRBV19
CDR3 length: 15
CDR3 DNA: TGTGCCAGTACCGCGACTTGGGGAAGCCCCGAAAAACTGTTTTTT
CDR3 protein: CASTATWGSPEKLFF

D gene: NA
clone size: NA
J gene: TRBJ1-2
V gene: TRBV19
CDR3 length: 14
CDR3 DNA: TGTGCCAGTAGTGATCGGGGGCGCGGAAGTGGCTACACCTTC
CDR3 protein: CASSDRGRGSGYTF

D gene: NA
clone size: NA
J gene: TRBJ2-2
V gene: TRBV18
CDR3 length: 16
CDR3 DNA: TGTGCCAGCTCACCACCAATACTTGGGAACACCGGGGAGCTGTTTTTT
CDR3 protein: CASSPPILGNTGELFF

D gene: NA
clone size: NA
J gene: TRBJ1-1
V gene: TRBV12-2
CDR3 length: 17
CDR3 DNA: TGTGCAAGTCGCCCATCGACCGGGACCGGAGTGGTCACTGAAGCTTTCTTT
CDR3 protein: CASRPSTGTGVVTEAFF

D gene: NA
clone size: NA
J gene: TRBJ2-7
V gene: TRBV2
CDR3 length: 11
CDR3 DNA: TGTGCCACATCTGAGTATCTCGAGCAGTACTTC
CDR3 protein: CATSEYLEQYF

D gene: NA
clone size: NA
J gene: TRBJ1-5
V gene: TRBV2
CDR3 length: 15
CDR3 DNA: TGTGCCAGCAGTGAAGCGGGGGGGCTTGGTCAGCCCCAGCATTTT
CDR3 protein: CASSEAGGLGQPQHF

D gene: TRBD2
clone size: NA
J gene: TRBJ2-1
V gene: TRBV28
CDR3 length: 14
CDR3 DNA: TGTGCCAGCAGCCCGCGGGGGAGAGGGGATGAGCAGTTCTTC
CDR3 protein: CASSPRGRGDEQFF

D gene: NA
clone size: NA
J gene: TRBJ2-7
V gene: TRBV19
CDR3 length: 15
CDR3 DNA: TGTGCCAGTAGTATAGCAAGCGGTAGCTCCTACGAGCAGTACTTC
CDR3 protein: CASSIASGSSYEQYF

D gene: TRBD2
clone size: NA
J gene: TRBJ2-1
V gene: TRBV5-4
CDR3 length: 17
CDR3 DNA: TGTGCCAGCAGCTTGGGTACTAGCGGGGGGCTTACGAATGAGCAGTTCTTC
CDR3 protein: CASSLGTSGGLTNEQFF

D gene: NA
clone size: NA
J gene: TRBJ1-3
V gene: TRBV28
CDR3 length: 16
CDR3 DNA: TGTGCCAGCAGTTCGGCAGGGGCTCTCTCTGGAAACACCATATATTTT
CDR3 protein: CASSSAGALSGNTIYF

D gene: NA
clone size: NA
J gene: TRBJ1-2
V gene: TRBV6-6
CDR3 length: 15
CDR3 DNA: TGTGCCAGCAGTTACTCTCCGACAGCTAACTATGGCTACACCTTC
CDR3 protein: CASSYSPTANYGYTF

D gene: NA
clone size: NA
J gene: TRBJ2-7
V gene: TRBV7-9
CDR3 length: 12
CDR3 DNA: TGTGCCAGCAGCTTGTTGTGGGACGAGCAGTACTTC
CDR3 protein: CASSLLWDEQYF

D gene: NA
clone size: once
J gene: TRBJ2-2
V gene: TRBV19
CDR3 length: 15
CDR3 DNA: TGTGCCAGTGAAAGGGGTTTTGGAGACACCGGGGAGCTGTTTTTT
CDR3 protein: CASERGFGDTGELFF

D gene: NA
clone size: NA
J gene: TRBJ2-5
V gene: TRBV28
CDR3 length: 15
CDR3 DNA: TGTGCCAGCAGTTTAATTGGACTGTCCCAAGAGACCCAGTACTTC
CDR3 protein: CASSLIGLSQETQYF

D gene: NA
clone size: NA
J gene: TRBJ2-7
V gene: TRBV5-6
CDR3 length: 14
CDR3 DNA: TGTGCCAGCGCCCCCAGAGGGTCCTCCTACGAGCAGTACTTC
CDR3 protein: CASAPRGSSYEQYF

D gene: NA
clone size: few
J gene: TRBJ2-7
V gene: TRBV7-9
CDR3 length: 15
CDR3 DNA: TGTGCCAGCAGCTCCGCGCGGACGTCCAGGTTAGAGCAGTACTTC
CDR3 protein: CASSSARTSRLEQYF

D gene: NA
clone size: NA
J gene: TRBJ2-5
V gene: TRBV4-1
CDR3 length: 14
CDR3 DNA: TGCGCCAGCAGCCCTGTCGGAGGGCGAGAGACCCAGTACTTC
CDR3 protein: CASSPVGGRETQYF

D gene: NA
clone size: NA
J gene: TRBJ1-5
V gene: TRBV7-3
CDR3 length: 13
CDR3 DNA: TGTGCCAGCAGCTTAACAGGGGAATCGCCCCAGCATTTT
CDR3 protein: CASSLTGESPQHF

D gene: TRBD1
clone size: once
J gene: TRBJ1-1
V gene: TRBV6-6
CDR3 length: 14
CDR3 DNA: TGTGCCAGCAGACAGGGGGCGCGGAGGACTGAAGCTTTCTTT
CDR3 protein: CASRQGARRTEAFF

D gene: NA
clone size: NA
J gene: TRBJ1-5
V gene: TRBV27
CDR3 length: 14
CDR3 DNA: TGTGCCAGCAGTTTATTGGGTTCTGCTCAGCCCCAGCATTTT
CDR3 protein: CASSLLGSAQPQHF

D gene: NA
clone size: NA
J gene: TRBJ2-1
V gene: TRBV14
CDR3 length: 16
CDR3 DNA: TGTGCCAGCAGCCAATTCTACCTCAGCGGCCACAATGAGCAGTTCTTC
CDR3 protein: CASSQFYLSGHNEQFF

D gene: NA
clone size: NA
J gene: TRBJ1-5
V gene: TRBV12-5
CDR3 length: 13
CDR3 DNA: TGTGCTAGTGCCAGTAGCAGCAATCAGCCCCAGCATTTT
CDR3 protein: CASASSSNQPQHF

D gene: TRBD1
clone size: NA
J gene: TRBJ1-2
V gene: TRBV10-2
CDR3 length: 16
CDR3 DNA: TGCGCCAGCAGTAGGCTTTACAGGACAGGGACGAGTGGCTACACCTTC
CDR3 protein: CASSRLYRTGTSGYTF

D gene: NA
clone size: NA
J gene: TRBJ2-3
V gene: TRBV1
CDR3 length: 17
CDR3 DNA: TGCACCAGCAGCCAAGATCGGGGGCTCGCTAGCACAGATACGCAGTATTTT
CDR3 protein: CTSSQDRGLASTDTQYF

D gene: NA
clone size: NA
J gene: TRBJ1-2
V gene: TRBV19
CDR3 length: 11
CDR3 DNA: TGTGCCAGTAGTATAGCCGCTGGCTACACCTTC
CDR3 protein: CASSIAAGYTF

D gene: NA
clone size: NA
J gene: TRBJ1-2
V gene: TRBV4-1
CDR3 length: 16
CDR3 DNA: TGCGCCAGCAGCCAAGATCGGACAGTTACAATATATGGCTACACCTTC
CDR3 protein: CASSQDRTVTIYGYTF

D gene: TRBD1
clone size: NA
J gene: TRBJ1-2
V gene: TRBV9
CDR3 length: 13
CDR3 DNA: TGTGCCAGCAGCGCGTCAGGGGGCTTTGGCTACACCTTC
CDR3 protein: CASSASGGFGYTF

D gene: NA
clone size: NA
J gene: TRBJ1-2
V gene: TRBV5-8
CDR3 length: 16
CDR3 DNA: TGTGCCAGCAGCTTGGGTCAGCACCGCACTAACTATGGCTACACCTTC
CDR3 protein: CASSLGQHRTNYGYTF

D gene: TRBD2
clone size: NA
J gene: TRBJ2-3
V gene: TRBV10-3
CDR3 length: 16
CDR3 DNA: TGTGCCATCAGTGTCATAGCGGGAGGGTTGACAGATACGCAGTATTTT
CDR3 protein: CAISVIAGGLTDTQYF

D gene: NA
clone size: NA
J gene: TRBJ1-2
V gene: TRBV5-1
CDR3 length: 12
CDR3 DNA: TGCGCCAGCAGCTTGATGGGTCCCGGCTACACCTTC
CDR3 protein: CASSLMGPGYTF

D gene: TRBD2
clone size: NA
J gene: TRBJ2-7
V gene: TRBV28
CDR3 length: 15
CDR3 DNA: TGTGCCAGCAGCAATGGACTAGCGGGAGTATACGAGCAGTACTTC
CDR3 protein: CASSNGLAGVYEQYF

D gene: NA
clone size: NA
J gene: TRBJ2-2
V gene: TRBV5-1
CDR3 length: 14
CDR3 DNA: TGCGCCAGCAGCCACCAGGGGAACACCGGGGAGCTGTTTTTT
CDR3 protein: CASSHQGNTGELFF

D gene: NA
clone size: NA
J gene: TRBJ2-3
V gene: TRBV29-1
CDR3 length: 14
CDR3 DNA: TGCAGCGGGTATGGGGGGTCGGGCACAGATACGCAGTATTTT
CDR3 protein: CSGYGGSGTDTQYF

D gene: NA
clone size: NA
J gene: TRBJ1-1
V gene: TRBV28
CDR3 length: 12
CDR3 DNA: TGTGCCAGCAGTTTGGAGCACACTGAAGCTTTCTTT
CDR3 protein: CASSLEHTEAFF

D gene: NA
clone size: NA
J gene: TRBJ1-2
V gene: TRBV21-1
CDR3 length: 17
CDR3 DNA: TGTGCCAGCAGCCCACGTAGGGACAGTCTGAGTTTTTATGGCTACACCTTC
CDR3 protein: CASSPRRDSLSFYGYTF

D gene: NA
clone size: NA
J gene: TRBJ2-7
V gene: TRBV10-3
CDR3 length: 14
CDR3 DNA: TGTGCCATCAGCAACCTGCAAAGCTCCTACGAGCAGTACTTC
CDR3 protein: CAISNLQSSYEQYF

D gene: TRBD1
clone size: NA
J gene: TRBJ1-3
V gene: TRBV7-6
CDR3 length: 16
CDR3 DNA: TGTGCCAGCAGCCCGGGGACAGACCGTAGTGGAAACACCATATATTTT
CDR3 protein: CASSPGTDRSGNTIYF

D gene: NA
clone size: NA
J gene: TRBJ2-5
V gene: TRBV19
CDR3 length: 16
CDR3 DNA: TGTGCCAGTAGTATACGTCCAGACCCCTACCAAGAGACCCAGTACTTC
CDR3 protein: CASSIRPDPYQETQYF

D gene: NA
clone size: NA
J gene: TRBJ2-1
V gene: TRBV28
CDR3 length: 11
CDR3 DNA: TGTGCCAGCATTCGGAACAATGAGCAGTTCTTC
CDR3 protein: CASIRNNEQFF